These 17 T cell receptor beta chains share one sample of origin, sequenced in a study of early T cells in non-severe SARS-CoV-2 infection. TCRdb analysed the 5' RACE reads with MiXCR anew, one entry per CDR3 protein. The table includes around 75,000 distinct CDR3 sequences, roughly 9.5% detected once. Specimen: whole blood. The receptors here all came from an adult who was a healthcare worker with PCR-confirmed SARS-CoV-2 infection or an uninfected control (not recorded which).

The chain has TRBV3-1 and TRBJ2-1, with 11 bases identical to TRBD2. V trimming: 4 bases; J trimming: 5 bases; junction bases outside the gene matches: 4. The CDR3 covers 15 residues. Germline CDR1 reads LGHDT; CDR2 reads YNNKEL (reference sequence). The CDR3 DNA follows: TGTGCCAGCAGCCGCGGACTAGCGGGTCACAATGAGCAGTTCTTC. It yields the protein CASSRGLAGHNEQFF.

This chain joins TRBV24-1 and TRBJ2-3; D unresolved. Per the germline V gene, CDR1 is KGHDR and CDR2 is SFDVKD. This CDR3 is built from 13 residues. Trimming removed 7 bases from V and 0 bases from J, with 7 bases in between. Here the CDR3 DNA reads TGTGCCACCAGCCCGGACAGCACAGATACGCAGTATTTT. It encodes CATSPDSTDTQYF.

The chain employs TRBV20-1 and TRBJ2-7; D possibly corresponds to TRBD2 (6 bases). The V gene lost 3 bases and the J gene lost 0 bases, with 18 bases spanning the gap. Germline-derived CDR1 and CDR2 are DFQATT and SNEGSKA (reference sequence). The CDR3 consists of 16 residues. CDR3 bases: TGCAGTGCTAGGCCCCGACTAGTGGCCCTCTCCTACGAGCAGTACTTC. Amino acids: CSARPRLVALSYEQYF.

This clonotype has a count of ten or more. The chain employs TRBV5-1 and TRBJ1-1; TRBD1 agrees at 7 bases. Trimming cost V 1 base and J 1 base; bases outside gene matches: 10. Germline CDR1 SGHRS, CDR2 YFSETQ. CDR3 length: 17 amino acids. The DNA for the CDR3 is TGCGCCAGCAGCTTGTTCCCCCCGGGACAGCCGAACACTGAAGCTTTCTTT. Encoded protein: CASSLFPPGQPNTEAFF. Full variable domain (remainder filled in from reference TRBV5-1 and TRBJ1-1): KAGVTQTPRYLIKTRGQQVTLSCSPISGHRSVSWYQQTPGQGLQFLFEYFSETQRNKGNFPGRFSGRQFSNSRSEMNVSTLELGDSALYLCASSLFPPGQPNTEAFFGQGTRLTVV.

This clonotype was seen at least ten times. The V and J genes are TRBV6-6 and TRBJ1-1, with 8 bases fitting TRBD1. The CDR3 extends over 16 amino acids. Germline values: CDR1 MNHNY, CDR2 SVGAGI (reference sequence). Trimming removed 2 bases from V and 1 base from J; junction bases left unmatched: 6. CDR3: CASSYRTGNSNTEAFF. The CDR3 DNA reads as TGTGCCAGCAGTTACAGGACAGGGAATTCGAACACTGAAGCTTTCTTT.

This clonotype was recorded a few times. The rearrangement joins TRBV12-3 or TRBV12-4 to TRBJ2-3; TRBD2 aligns across 9 bases. Trimming at V came to 3 bases and at J to 0 bases, leaving 4 bases not matched to a gene. The length of the CDR3 is 16 residues. The CDR3 spells CASSLRAGGSTDTQYF. Here the CDR3 DNA reads TGTGCCAGCAGTTTGAGAGCGGGAGGCAGCACAGATACGCAGTATTTT.

This clonotype occurred many times. The J gene is TRBJ2-3, the V gene TRBV19, with 7 nucleotides matching TRBD1. The CDR3 length is 15 residues. Germline lookup yields CDR1 LNHDA and CDR2 SQIVND (reference sequence). Trimming at V came to 6 bases and at J to 2 bases, leaving 8 bases not matched to a gene. The CDR3 DNA reads TGTGCCAGTAGGGCTGGGACAGAGATCACAGATACGCAGTATTTT. As protein: CASRAGTEITDTQYF.

In this sample, this clonotype turned up a few times. The rearrangement links TRBV4-2 to TRBJ2-3; 9 bases line up with TRBD2. CDR3 length: 17 amino acids. CDR1 and CDR2 (germline): LGHNA, YNFKEQ. After removal of 0 bases from V and 5 bases from J, the junction contained 9 bases not matched to a gene. CDR3 region: CASSQEAHSGRGDTQYF. CDR3 sequence (DNA): TGTGCCAGCAGCCAAGAAGCCCATAGCGGGAGAGGAGATACGCAGTATTTT.

The gene calls are TRBV12-3 or TRBV12-4 and TRBJ2-2; no clear D gene. Between the trimmed V and J ends, which lost 3 bases and 0 bases, there was a span of 11 bases. The CDR3 runs to 16 residues. The CDR3 DNA is TGTGCCAGCAGTTTGCAGACCCCCGCGAACACCGGGGAGCTGTTTTTT. Translation: CASSLQTPANTGELFF.

This clonotype was seen many times. The chain has TRBV7-9 and TRBJ2-3; no clear D. The CDR3 is 15 residues long. CDR1 SEHNR and CDR2 FQNEAQ come from the germline V gene (reference sequence). Trimming pared 1 base from V and 8 bases from J, leaving 16 bases between. CDR3 sequence (DNA): TGTGCCAGCAGCTTAGACTGGACGGCCCTTAGTACGCAGTATTTT. As protein: CASSLDWTALSTQYF.

This chain uses TRBV7-9 with TRBJ2-7; D remains unclear. CDR3 length: 13 residues. CDR1 and CDR2 from the germline V gene are SEHNR and FQNEAQ (reference sequence). Deletions cut 10 bases from V and 0 bases from J, with 13 bases between. CDR3 protein: CATDGPSSYEQYF. The CDR3 DNA follows: TGTGCCACCGACGGCCCTAGCTCCTACGAGCAGTACTTC.

This clonotype came up many times. The gene calls are TRBV6-2 or TRBV6-3 and TRBJ2-1, with 9 bases fitting TRBD1. V lost 2 bases to trimming and J lost 0 bases; unmatched junction nucleotides: 2. Germline assignment: CDR1 MNHEY and CDR2 SVGEGT. There are 16 residues in the CDR3. For the CDR3, the DNA is TGTGCCAGCAGTTACCAGACAGGGGGCTCCTACAATGAGCAGTTCTTC. Translation: CASSYQTGGSYNEQFF.

This clonotype was found many times. The chain couples TRBV20-1 to TRBJ2-1; D is perhaps TRBD1 (6 bases). CDR1 is DFQATT, CDR2 SNEGSKA, per germline (reference sequence). The CDR3 spans 11 residues. Trimming stripped 5 bases from V and 4 bases from J, with 6 bases between. The CDR3 sequence: CSAGQYNEQFF. CDR3 in DNA: TGCAGTGCTGGACAGTACAATGAGCAGTTCTTC.

This clonotype was seen a few times. The rearrangement links TRBV29-1 to TRBJ2-2; D is unresolved. The CDR3 spans 11 residues. Germline V gene data show CDR1 as SQVTM and CDR2 as ANQGSEA. The V and J ends lost 7 bases and 5 bases respectively, with 8 bases between them. CDR3 residues: CSAEGTGELFF. The CDR3 DNA reads TGCAGCGCCGAAGGAACCGGGGAGCTGTTTTTT.

In its sample, this clonotype was seen a few times. The V gene is TRBV7-2, the J gene TRBJ1-5; D is unclear. The germline V gene encodes CDR1 SGHTA and CDR2 FQGNSA. This CDR3 spans 14 amino acids. The ends were cut back, 4 bases at V and 0 bases at J, with 7 bases in the middle. In DNA, the CDR3 is TGTGCCAGCAGCTATCCGGATAGCAATCAGCCCCAGCATTTT. Translated, it gives CASSYPDSNQPQHF.

This clonotype was seen only a few times. The V and J genes are TRBV6-2 or TRBV6-3 and TRBJ2-1; D perhaps matches TRBD2 (5 bases). Trimming cost V 5 bases and J 2 bases, with 16 bases left between them. The germline gives CDR1 MNHEY, CDR2 SVGEGT. The CDR3 is made up of 16 amino acids. CDR3 protein: CASSTSDYHTYNEQFF. The CDR3, as DNA: TGTGCCAGCAGTACCTCCGACTACCATACCTACAATGAGCAGTTCTTC.

This chain connects TRBV7-9 to TRBJ2-2, with 9 bases matching TRBD1. Per the germline V gene, CDR1 is SEHNR and CDR2 is FQNEAQ (reference sequence). The CDR3 contains 16 residues. Trimming took 5 bases from V and 0 from J; bases not matched to a gene: 4. CDR3: CASSGTGTANTGELFF. CDR3 nucleotide sequence: TGTGCCAGCAGCGGGACAGGGACCGCGAACACCGGGGAGCTGTTTTTT.